This T cell receptor (beta chain) comes out of a study of OX40 agonist ivuxolimab in advanced cancers. Turning to the study itself: Ivuxolimab was delivered to patients intravenously every 2 weeks at doses spanning 0.01 to 10 mg/kg.

V was clipped by 4 bases and J by 4 bases, with 19 bases between them. The CDR3 is made up of 16 amino acids. CDR1 is MGHRA, CDR2 YSYEKL, per germline. TCRdb keeps only in-frame clones here, not all; method: immunoSEQ multiplex PCR. The data show about 60,000 clones, around 90% seen once. The material was CD4+ or CD8+ T cells sorted from blood, obtained in a trial of the OX40 agonist ivuxolimab. This receptor was taken from an adult with an advanced solid tumor such as melanoma, head and neck, liver or kidney cancer. This chain joins TRBV4-1 and TRBJ1-1, with D maybe TRBD1 (5 bases). CDR3 in DNA: TGCGCCAGCAGCCCGGGGCCCAATCCGCTGGTCACTGAAGCTTTCTTT. It is translated as CASSPGPNPLVTEAFF.